This TCR beta chain comes out of a study of blood T cell repertoires in COVID-19. As processed by the authors: The assay estimated nucleated cells by amplifying reference gene primers. Assay: immunoSEQ multiplex PCR; the TCRdb copy retains only in-frame clones and omits some. V and J calls and clone size are given by that table; D and trimming were obtained from the DNA. Counted here are approximately 68,000 clones, 70% to 90% occurring once; the ten biggest clones make up roughly 4%. Germline values: CDR1 MNHEY, CDR2 SVGAGI. V was trimmed by 2 bases and J by 4 bases, leaving 6 bases between them. This CDR3 comprises 13 residues.

The sequence derives from a man aged 45-65 years with active COVID-19. This chain connects TRBV6-5 to TRBJ1-5; no clear D gene. The source material was peripheral blood. CDR3 residues: CASSYGQNQPQHF. CDR3 nucleotide sequence: TGTGCCAGCAGTTACGGTCAGAATCAGCCCCAGCATTTT.